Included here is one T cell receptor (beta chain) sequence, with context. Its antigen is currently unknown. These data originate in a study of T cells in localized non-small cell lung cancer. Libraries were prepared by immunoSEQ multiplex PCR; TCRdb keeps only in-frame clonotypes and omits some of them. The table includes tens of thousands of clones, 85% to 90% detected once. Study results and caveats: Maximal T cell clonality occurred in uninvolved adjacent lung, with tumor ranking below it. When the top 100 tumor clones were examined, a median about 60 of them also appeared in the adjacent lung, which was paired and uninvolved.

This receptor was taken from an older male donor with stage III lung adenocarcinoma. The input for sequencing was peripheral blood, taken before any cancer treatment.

The CDR3 reads CASGPGIATNEKLFF. CDR3 nucleotides: TGCGCCAGCGGTCCAGGGATTGCAACTAATGAAAAACTGTTTTTT. The J gene is TRBJ1-4, the V gene TRBV5-1, with a tentative D call TRBD1 (5 bases). Germline V CDR1 and CDR2: SGHRS, YFSETQ. The CDR3 runs to 15 residues. Trimming stripped 7 bases from V and 0 bases from J, with 13 bases between.